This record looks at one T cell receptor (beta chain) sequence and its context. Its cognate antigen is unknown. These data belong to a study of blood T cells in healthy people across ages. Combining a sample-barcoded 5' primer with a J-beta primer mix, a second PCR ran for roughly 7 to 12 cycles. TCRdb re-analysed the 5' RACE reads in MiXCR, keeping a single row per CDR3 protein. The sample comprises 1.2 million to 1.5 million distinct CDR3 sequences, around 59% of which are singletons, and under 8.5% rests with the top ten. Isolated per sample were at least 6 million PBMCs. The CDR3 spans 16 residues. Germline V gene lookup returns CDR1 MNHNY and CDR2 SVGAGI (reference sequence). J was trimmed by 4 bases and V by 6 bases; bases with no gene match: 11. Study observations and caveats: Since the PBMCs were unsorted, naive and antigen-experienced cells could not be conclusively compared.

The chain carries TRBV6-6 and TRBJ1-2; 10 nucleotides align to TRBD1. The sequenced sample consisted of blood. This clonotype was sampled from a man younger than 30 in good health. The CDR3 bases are TGTGCCAGCAGCCTAACGGGGACAGGGGAATTCTATGGCTACACCTTC. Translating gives CASSLTGTGEFYGYTF.